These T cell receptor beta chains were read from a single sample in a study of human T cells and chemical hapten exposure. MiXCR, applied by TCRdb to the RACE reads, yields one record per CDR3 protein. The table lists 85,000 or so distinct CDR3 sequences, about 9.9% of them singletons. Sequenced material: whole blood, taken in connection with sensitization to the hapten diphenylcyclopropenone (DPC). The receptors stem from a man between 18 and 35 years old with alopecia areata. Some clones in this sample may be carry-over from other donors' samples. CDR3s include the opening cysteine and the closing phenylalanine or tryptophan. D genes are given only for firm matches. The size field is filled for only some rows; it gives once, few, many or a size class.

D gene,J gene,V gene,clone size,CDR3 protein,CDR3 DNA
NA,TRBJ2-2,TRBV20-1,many,CSADVSDGELFF,TGCAGTGCCGACGTTAGCGACGGGGAGCTGTTTTTT
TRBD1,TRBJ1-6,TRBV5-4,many,CASSHPGQGNSPLHF,TGTGCCAGCAGCCATCCGGGACAGGGTAATTCACCCCTCCACTTT
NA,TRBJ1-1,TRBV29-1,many,CSVEVPGLNTEAFF,TGCAGCGTTGAAGTTCCGGGACTGAACACTGAAGCTTTCTTT
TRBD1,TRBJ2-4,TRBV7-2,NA,CASSFIDRGKYF,TGTGCCAGCAGCTTCATAGACAGGGGAAAGTACTTC
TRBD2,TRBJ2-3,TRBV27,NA,CASRTEILGGVWGDTQYF,TGTGCCAGCAGGACAGAGATCTTGGGGGGGGTTTGGGGAGATACGCAGTATTTT
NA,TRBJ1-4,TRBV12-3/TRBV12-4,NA,CASRSHGLEEKLFF,TGTGCCAGCAGAAGCCACGGGTTAGAGGAAAAACTGTTTTTT
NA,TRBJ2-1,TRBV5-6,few,CASSLGRGEFF,TGTGCCAGCAGCTTGGGACGTGGGGAGTTCTTC
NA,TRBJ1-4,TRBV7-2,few,CASSLDSKLFF,TGTGCCAGCAGCTTAGACTCAAAACTGTTTTTT
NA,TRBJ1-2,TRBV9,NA,CASSSGIENGYTF,TGTGCCAGCAGTTCAGGGATAGAGAATGGCTACACCTTC
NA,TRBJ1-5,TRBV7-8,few,CASSANRVRQPQHF,TGTGCCAGCAGCGCGAACAGGGTTAGGCAGCCCCAGCATTTT
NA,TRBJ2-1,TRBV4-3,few,CASTSSIGYNEQFF,TGCGCCAGCACGTCTAGTATCGGATACAATGAGCAGTTCTTC
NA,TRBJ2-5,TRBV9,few,CASSVTEETQYF,TGTGCCAGCAGCGTAACTGAAGAGACCCAGTACTTC
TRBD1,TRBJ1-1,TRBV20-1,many,CSARISRGREVAFF,TGCAGTGCTAGAATTTCCAGGGGGCGCGAGGTTGCTTTCTTT
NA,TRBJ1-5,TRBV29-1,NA,CSCSSAGTQHF,TGCAGCTGTTCCTCCGCAGGGACCCAGCATTTT
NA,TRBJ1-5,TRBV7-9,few,CASSFNSPNQPQHF,TGTGCCAGCAGCTTTAATTCGCCTAATCAGCCCCAGCATTTT
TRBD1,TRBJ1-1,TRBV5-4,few,CASSWGQGNTEAFF,TGTGCCAGCAGCTGGGGACAGGGGAACACTGAAGCTTTCTTT
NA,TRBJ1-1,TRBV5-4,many,CASNRGTNTEAFF,TGTGCCAGCAACCGGGGAACAAACACTGAAGCTTTCTTT
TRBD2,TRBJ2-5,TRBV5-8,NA,CASSSGGLAGIETQYF,TGTGCCAGCAGCTCAGGGGGACTAGCGGGGATAGAGACCCAGTACTTC
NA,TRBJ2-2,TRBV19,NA,CASKDSNTLPTGELFF,TGTGCCAGTAAGGACAGTAATACACTCCCCACCGGGGAGCTGTTTTTT
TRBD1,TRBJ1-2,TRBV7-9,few,CASSIQGAYGYTF,TGTGCCAGCAGCATACAGGGGGCCTATGGCTACACCTTC
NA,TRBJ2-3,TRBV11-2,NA,CASSGSIRADTQYF,TGTGCCAGCAGCGGGAGTATCAGGGCGGATACGCAGTATTTT
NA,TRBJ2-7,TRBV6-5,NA,CASSSPQGIYEQYF,TGTGCCAGCAGTTCTCCCCAGGGGATCTACGAGCAGTACTTC
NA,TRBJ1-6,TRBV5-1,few,CASSSTFEGSPLHF,TGCGCCAGCAGCTCGACCTTTGAGGGTTCACCCCTCCACTTT
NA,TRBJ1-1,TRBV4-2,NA,CASSQSRAGQAFF,TGTGCCAGCAGCCAATCCAGGGCAGGGCAGGCTTTCTTT
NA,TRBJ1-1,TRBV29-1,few,CSVGQANTEAFF,TGCAGCGTGGGACAAGCGAACACTGAAGCTTTCTTT
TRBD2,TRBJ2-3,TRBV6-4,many,CASSVLAEGDTQYF,TGTGCCAGCAGTGTACTAGCGGAGGGGGATACGCAGTATTTT
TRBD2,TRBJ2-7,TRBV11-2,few,CASSPLTSGLSYEQYF,TGTGCCAGCAGCCCTTTAACTAGCGGCCTCTCCTACGAGCAGTACTTC
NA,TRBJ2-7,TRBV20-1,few,CSATQAGTYEQYF,TGCAGTGCTACTCAGGCTGGGACCTACGAGCAGTACTTC
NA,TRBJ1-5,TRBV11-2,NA,CASSHAGRGGNQPQHF,TGTGCCAGCAGCCACGCCGGCAGGGGTGGCAATCAGCCCCAGCATTTT
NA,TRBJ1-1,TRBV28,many,CASSSGNTEAFF,TGTGCCAGCAGTTCCGGGAACACTGAAGCTTTCTTT
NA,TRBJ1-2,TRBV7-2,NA,CASSLTSKGDSGYTF,TGTGCCAGCAGCTTAACCAGTAAAGGGGATTCTGGCTACACCTTC